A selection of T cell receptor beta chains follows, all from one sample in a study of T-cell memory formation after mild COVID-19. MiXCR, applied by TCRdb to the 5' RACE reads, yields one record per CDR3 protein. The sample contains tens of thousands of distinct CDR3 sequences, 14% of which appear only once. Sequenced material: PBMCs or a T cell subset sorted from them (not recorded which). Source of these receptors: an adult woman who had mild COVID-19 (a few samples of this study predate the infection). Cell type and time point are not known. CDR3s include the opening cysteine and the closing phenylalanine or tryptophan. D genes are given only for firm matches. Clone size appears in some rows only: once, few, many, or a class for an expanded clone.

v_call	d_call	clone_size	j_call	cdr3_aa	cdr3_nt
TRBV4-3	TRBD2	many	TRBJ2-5	CASSQDHRLAGAQETQYF	TGCGCCAGCAGCCAAGATCATAGGCTAGCGGGGGCTCAAGAGACCCAGTACTTC
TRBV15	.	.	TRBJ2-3	CATSRVLGGTDTQYF	TGTGCCACCAGCAGAGTACTTGGGGGCACAGATACGCAGTATTTT
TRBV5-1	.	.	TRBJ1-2	CASSLRGAGYGYTF	TGCGCCAGCAGCTTGCGGGGGGCCGGCTATGGCTACACCTTC
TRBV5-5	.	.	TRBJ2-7	CASSLVLAAYEQYF	TGTGCCAGCAGCTTGGTATTAGCGGCCTACGAGCAGTACTTC
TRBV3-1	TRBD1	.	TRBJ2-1	CASGAGTDSYNEQFF	TGTGCCAGCGGAGCCGGGACAGATTCCTACAATGAGCAGTTCTTC
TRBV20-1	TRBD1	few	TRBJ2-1	CSARARDSTYNEQFF	TGCAGTGCTAGAGCCCGGGACAGTACCTACAATGAGCAGTTCTTC
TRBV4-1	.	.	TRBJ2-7	CASSHQPGPQYF	TGCGCCAGCAGCCATCAGCCGGGACCGCAGTACTTC
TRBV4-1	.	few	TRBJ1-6	CASSQAPISPLHF	TGCGCCAGCAGCCAAGCCCCTATATCACCCCTCCACTTT
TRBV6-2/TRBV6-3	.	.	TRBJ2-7	CASSFPSEQYF	TGTGCCAGCAGTTTCCCTAGCGAGCAGTACTTC
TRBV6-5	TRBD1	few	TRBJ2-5	CASSYGQGARETQYF	TGTGCCAGCAGTTACGGCCAGGGGGCGCGTGAGACCCAGTACTTC